These T cell receptor beta chains were read from a single sample in a study of cytomegalovirus exposure and HLA in healthy donors. The assay was immunoSEQ multiplex PCR, and TCRdb's table has in-frame clones only and misses some. Of 150,000 or so clones in the sample, nearly 90% were seen once. The specimen sequenced was PBMCs. These receptors all stem from a woman in her late teens or twenties in good health and CMV-seropositive. The CDR3 runs from the conserved cysteine through the conserved F or W. D genes are given only for firm matches. For some rows the clone size is stated as once, few or many, or as a class when expanded; others skip it.

size: -
J: TRBJ2-1
D: TRBD1
V: TRBV7-9
CDR3: CASSSSRDRAYNEQFF
DNA: TGTGCCAGCAGCTCCAGCCGGGACAGGGCCTACAATGAGCAGTTCTTC

size: -
J: TRBJ2-1
D: TRBD1
V: TRBV29-1
CDR3: CSVDYRDSLKNEQFF
DNA: TGCAGCGTTGATTACCGGGACAGCCTAAAAAATGAGCAGTTCTTC

size: -
J: TRBJ2-5
D: TRBD2
V: TRBV28
CDR3: CASSLLAGGAQETQYF
DNA: TGTGCCAGCAGTTTATTAGCGGGGGGGGCGCAAGAGACCCAGTACTTC

size: once
J: TRBJ2-3
D: -
V: TRBV13
CDR3: CASSFQATDTQYF
DNA: TGTGCCAGCAGCTTCCAGGCCACAGATACGCAGTATTTT

size: -
J: TRBJ1-5
D: -
V: TRBV19
CDR3: CASRRDNQGDQPQHF
DNA: TGTGCCAGTAGGAGGGACAACCAAGGAGATCAGCCCCAGCATTTT

size: -
J: TRBJ2-5
D: TRBD1
V: TRBV19
CDR3: CASSAQGAGETQYF
DNA: TGTGCCAGTTCTGCACAGGGGGCAGGAGAGACCCAGTACTTC

size: -
J: TRBJ1-1
D: TRBD1
V: TRBV7-6
CDR3: CASSFGTATKAFF
DNA: TGTGCCAGCAGCTTCGGGACAGCAACCAAGGCTTTCTTT

size: -
J: TRBJ1-1
D: -
V: TRBV6-6
CDR3: CASSSGRHVLRAFF
DNA: TGTGCCAGCAGCTCGGGGAGACACGTATTGAGGGCTTTCTTT

size: -
J: TRBJ2-5
D: -
V: TRBV30
CDR3: CAWSGFSGEETQYF
DNA: TGTGCCTGGAGTGGGTTCTCGGGGGAGGAGACCCAGTACTTC

size: few
J: TRBJ1-6
D: -
V: TRBV5-5
CDR3: CASSRTGPENNSPLHF
DNA: TGTGCCAGCAGCAGAACAGGACCGGAAAATAATTCACCCCTCCACTTT

size: -
J: TRBJ2-3
D: TRBD2
V: TRBV7-6
CDR3: CASSRLAGGLTDTQYF
DNA: TGTGCCAGCAGCCGCCTAGCGGGGGGACTCACAGATACGCAGTATTTT

size: -
J: TRBJ2-2
D: TRBD1
V: TRBV10-3
CDR3: CATNPGQMNTGELFF
DNA: TGTGCCACCAACCCGGGACAGATGAACACCGGGGAGCTGTTTTTT

size: once
J: TRBJ2-7
D: -
V: TRBV28
CDR3: CASSLLGGRSEQYF
DNA: TGTGCCAGCAGTTTGTTGGGTGGGAGGTCCGAGCAGTACTTC

size: -
J: TRBJ2-3
D: -
V: TRBV11-1
CDR3: CASSPGRGRTDTQYF
DNA: TGTGCCAGCAGCCCCGGTAGGGGTAGGACAGATACGCAGTATTTT

size: -
J: TRBJ1-2
D: TRBD1
V: TRBV4-1
CDR3: CASSQLTGGVDYGYTF
DNA: TGCGCCAGCAGCCAACTTACAGGGGGGGTGGACTATGGCTACACCTTC

size: -
J: TRBJ1-5
D: -
V: TRBV5-3
CDR3: CARTPGPYQNQPQHF
DNA: TGTGCCAGAACTCCAGGGCCATATCAGAATCAGCCCCAGCATTTT

size: -
J: TRBJ2-7
D: -
V: TRBV27
CDR3: CASSYSGGLSTTYEQYF
DNA: TGTGCCAGCAGTTACTCGGGGGGCTTAAGCACCACCTACGAGCAGTACTTC

size: once
J: TRBJ1-2
D: TRBD1
V: TRBV28
CDR3: CASSDPGQGDGYTF
DNA: TGTGCCAGCAGTGACCCGGGACAGGGTGATGGCTACACCTTC

size: -
J: TRBJ1-5
D: -
V: TRBV6-5
CDR3: CASKKEKAQHF
DNA: TGTGCCAGCAAAAAGGAGAAGGCCCAGCATTTT

size: -
J: TRBJ2-7
D: TRBD2
V: TRBV7-2
CDR3: CASSLARGAVYEQYF
DNA: TGTGCCAGCAGCTTAGCGCGGGGGGCGGTCTACGAGCAGTACTTC

size: -
J: TRBJ1-1
D: -
V: TRBV7-9
CDR3: CASSRAWGAGQDEAFF
DNA: TGTGCCAGCAGCCGCGCATGGGGCGCTGGCCAGGATGAAGCTTTCTTT

size: -
J: TRBJ2-5
D: TRBD1
V: TRBV4-1
CDR3: CASSQLMGEQQGAETQYF
DNA: TGCGCCAGCAGCCAACTAATGGGGGAACAACAGGGGGCAGAGACCCAGTACTTC

size: -
J: TRBJ1-5
D: -
V: TRBV6-1
CDR3: CASRGGLRGNQPQHF
DNA: TGTGCCAGCAGGGGGGGGCTCCGGGGCAATCAGCCCCAGCATTTT

size: -
J: TRBJ1-3
D: -
V: TRBV28
CDR3: CASRLTRDTIYF
DNA: TGTGCCAGCAGACTTACTCGGGACACCATATATTTT

size: -
J: TRBJ2-2
D: -
V: TRBV6-1
CDR3: CASSEWGPSNTGELFF
DNA: TGTGCCAGCAGTGAATGGGGGCCATCGAACACCGGGGAGCTGTTTTTT

size: once
J: TRBJ1-3
D: -
V: TRBV7-3
CDR3: CAIQGIAGNTIYF
DNA: TGTGCCATCCAGGGTATCGCTGGAAACACCATATATTTT

size: -
J: TRBJ1-2
D: TRBD1
V: TRBV27
CDR3: CASSSLQTGSYPIANYGYTF
DNA: TGTGCCAGCAGTTCCCTACAGACAGGGTCATACCCGATAGCTAACTATGGCTACACCTTC

size: -
J: TRBJ1-5
D: TRBD1
V: TRBV7-9
CDR3: CASSLADRGVPNQPQHF
DNA: TGTGCCAGCAGCTTAGCGGACAGGGGAGTGCCCAATCAGCCCCAGCATTTT

size: -
J: TRBJ2-7
D: TRBD1
V: TRBV27
CDR3: CASSSGTGIHEQYF
DNA: TGTGCCAGCAGCTCCGGGACAGGTATCCACGAGCAGTACTTC

size: -
J: TRBJ1-1
D: TRBD1
V: TRBV7-9
CDR3: CASSSGTGLNTEAFF
DNA: TGTGCCAGCAGCTCCGGGACAGGTCTGAACACTGAAGCTTTCTTT

size: -
J: TRBJ1-2
D: TRBD1
V: TRBV6-1
CDR3: CASGLQGADGYTF
DNA: TGTGCCAGCGGACTACAGGGGGCGGACGGCTACACCTTC

size: -
J: TRBJ2-1
D: -
V: TRBV10-3
CDR3: CATLPSGSSYNEQFF
DNA: TGTGCCACGCTACCAAGCGGTAGCTCCTACAATGAGCAGTTCTTC

size: -
J: TRBJ2-6
D: TRBD1
V: TRBV4-3
CDR3: CAKGTGPGANVLTF
DNA: TGCGCCAAGGGGACAGGGCCTGGGGCCAACGTCCTGACTTTC

size: -
J: TRBJ1-2
D: -
V: TRBV7-9
CDR3: CASSLTDLSYGYTF
DNA: TGTGCCAGCAGCTTAACGGACTTATCTTATGGCTACACCTTC

size: -
J: TRBJ2-7
D: -
V: TRBV13
CDR3: CASSQNPLRQYEQYF
DNA: TGTGCCAGCAGCCAAAACCCCTTGAGACAGTACGAGCAGTACTTC

size: -
J: TRBJ1-1
D: -
V: TRBV11-2
CDR3: CASSNRRVATEAFF
DNA: TGTGCCAGCAGCAATCGCAGGGTGGCCACTGAAGCTTTCTTT

size: -
J: TRBJ2-5
D: TRBD1
V: TRBV7-2
CDR3: CASSRGQGWETQYF
DNA: TGTGCCAGCAGCCGAGGACAGGGTTGGGAGACCCAGTACTTC

size: -
J: TRBJ2-6
D: -
V: TRBV9
CDR3: CASSVGPGMGGANVLTF
DNA: TGTGCCAGCAGCGTAGGACCGGGGATGGGTGGGGCCAACGTCCTGACTTTC

size: -
J: TRBJ2-3
D: -
V: TRBV7-6
CDR3: CASSKRALASADTQYF
DNA: TGTGCCAGCAGCAAACGGGCACTAGCAAGCGCAGATACGCAGTATTTT

size: -
J: TRBJ1-1
D: -
V: TRBV6-5
CDR3: CASSYSQTREAFF
DNA: TGTGCCAGCAGTTACTCTCAGACGAGGGAAGCTTTCTTT

size: -
J: TRBJ2-1
D: TRBD2
V: TRBV6-5
CDR3: CASSYAWGGGQFF
DNA: TGTGCCAGCAGTTACGCCTGGGGGGGAGGGCAGTTCTTC

size: -
J: TRBJ1-1
D: TRBD1
V: TRBV2
CDR3: CASSSGTGFYTEAFF
DNA: TGTGCCAGCAGTTCAGGGACAGGGTTTTACACTGAAGCTTTCTTT

size: -
J: TRBJ2-5
D: -
V: TRBV5-1
CDR3: CASSLGEETQYF
DNA: TGCGCCAGCAGCTTGGGCGAAGAGACCCAGTACTTC

size: -
J: TRBJ2-7
D: -
V: TRBV6-5
CDR3: CASSYGETGEQYF
DNA: TGTGCCAGCAGTTACGGCGAGACAGGCGAGCAGTACTTC

size: -
J: TRBJ2-2
D: TRBD1
V: TRBV9
CDR3: CASSVGTGTSGELFF
DNA: TGTGCCAGCAGCGTTGGGACAGGCACGTCCGGGGAGCTGTTTTTT

size: -
J: TRBJ2-1
D: TRBD1
V: TRBV18
CDR3: CASSPFVTGQGGNEQFF
DNA: TGTGCCAGCTCACCATTCGTGACGGGACAGGGCGGGAATGAGCAGTTCTTC

size: -
J: TRBJ1-4
D: -
V: TRBV6-1
CDR3: CASSAPVATNEKLFF
DNA: TGTGCCAGCAGTGCCCCTGTAGCAACTAATGAAAAACTGTTTTTT

size: -
J: TRBJ2-1
D: TRBD2
V: TRBV19
CDR3: CASTPPGLAGINEQFF
DNA: TGTGCCAGTACCCCACCGGGACTAGCGGGGATCAATGAGCAGTTCTTC

size: -
J: TRBJ1-4
D: -
V: TRBV19
CDR3: CASSIFGQQGEKLFF
DNA: TGTGCCAGTAGTATATTCGGCCAGCAGGGCGAAAAACTGTTTTTT

size: -
J: TRBJ2-7
D: -
V: TRBV15
CDR3: CATSRDTQGSYEQYF
DNA: TGTGCCACCAGCAGAGATACTCAGGGGTCCTACGAGCAGTACTTC

size: -
J: TRBJ1-1
D: TRBD1
V: TRBV7-8
CDR3: CASSQKGAGEAFF
DNA: TGTGCCAGCAGCCAAAAGGGGGCAGGTGAAGCTTTCTTT

size: once
J: TRBJ2-5
D: -
V: TRBV4-1
CDR3: CASSQVGLFQETQYF
DNA: TGCGCCAGCAGCCAAGTGGGGCTCTTCCAAGAGACCCAGTACTTC

size: -
J: TRBJ2-3
D: TRBD2
V: TRBV5-1
CDR3: CASSLREGTGTDTQYF
DNA: TGCGCCAGCAGCTTGAGGGAGGGTACAGGCACAGATACGCAGTATTTT

size: few
J: TRBJ2-4
D: -
V: TRBV13
CDR3: CASSQRGGTKNIQYF
DNA: TGTGCCAGCAGCCAAAGGGGGGGCACCAAAAACATTCAGTACTTC

size: -
J: TRBJ1-1
D: -
V: TRBV29-1
CDR3: CSVIRANTEAFF
DNA: TGCAGCGTTATCAGGGCCAACACTGAAGCTTTCTTT

size: -
J: TRBJ2-7
D: -
V: TRBV2
CDR3: CASSPFIYEQYF
DNA: TGTGCCAGCAGTCCTTTTATTTACGAGCAGTACTTC

size: -
J: TRBJ2-6
D: TRBD2
V: TRBV7-9
CDR3: CASSPAGGTGANVLTF
DNA: TGTGCCAGCAGCCCGGCGGGGGGGACTGGGGCCAACGTCCTGACTTTC

size: -
J: TRBJ1-5
D: -
V: TRBV4-1
CDR3: CASSQGQGGRQPQHF
DNA: TGCGCCAGCAGCCAAGGGCAGGGCGGTCGTCAGCCCCAGCATTTT

size: -
J: TRBJ1-1
D: TRBD1
V: TRBV7-2
CDR3: CASSLVGTERNTEAFF
DNA: TGTGCCAGCAGCTTAGTCGGGACAGAGAGGAACACTGAAGCTTTCTTT

size: -
J: TRBJ2-1
D: TRBD2
V: TRBV6-6
CDR3: CVSGGTYNEQFF
DNA: TGTGTTAGCGGGGGGACCTACAATGAGCAGTTCTTC